This T cell receptor (beta chain) was sequenced in a study of shared T cell receptors in the human thymus. Losses at the gene ends were 3 bases for V and 2 bases for J; bases not matched to a gene: 10. This CDR3 has 17 amino acids. Germline values: CDR1 LNHDA, CDR2 SQIVND (reference sequence). Generated by immunoSEQ multiplex PCR, the TCRdb table keeps only in-frame clones and is missing some. This sample has hundreds of thousands of clones, with around 78% found just once. The sample was also reused in another study, on human thymus T cells. Per that paper: Resections were taken during corrective heart surgery, and the thymus tissue came from these.

This TCR came from a boy in the first two years of life with a congenital heart defect. Sequenced sample: thymocytes. The chain is built from TRBV19 and TRBJ2-5; 9 nucleotides match TRBD1. The CDR3 region has the DNA TGTGCCAGTAGTATTAAAGCTTGGGACAGGGTTCAAGAGACCCAGTACTTC. Protein sequence: CASSIKAWDRVQETQYF.